The 9 T cell receptor beta chains below come from one sample, sequenced in a study of T-cell reconstitution after alpha-beta-depleted transplantation in children. As it was prepared, the TCRbeta library received unique molecular identifiers. TCRdb fed the PCR reads into MiXCR, producing one record per CDR3 protein. This table has just over 950,000 distinct CDR3 sequences, around 30% appearing once. The source was PBMCs, mostly from graft donor cells, collected 360 days after TCRalphabeta/CD19-depleted stem cell transplant. The receptors originated from a boy under three years old who had a stem cell transplant for SCID, so the T cells may come from the graft donor.

The chain couples TRBV29-1 to TRBJ2-1; 8 bases map to TRBD1. Trimming cost V 4 bases and J 2 bases; bases outside gene matches: 7. The CDR3 length is 15 residues. Looked up from germline, CDR1 is SQVTM and CDR2 is ANQGSEA. Written as DNA, the CDR3 is TGCAGCGTTGTGGGAGGACAGGGCACCTACAATGAGCAGTTCTTC. Encoded protein: CSVVGGQGTYNEQFF.

The chain carries TRBV7-9 and TRBJ1-1; 9 nucleotides line up with TRBD1. Germline CDR1 SEHNR, CDR2 FQNEAQ (reference sequence). With 4 bases clipped from V and 6 bases from J, the junction kept 3 bases outside the gene matches. The CDR3 has 13 residues. This CDR3 reads CASSWRDRAEAFF. CDR3 DNA sequence: TGTGCCAGCAGCTGGAGGGACAGGGCTGAAGCTTTCTTT.

The rearrangement uses TRBV2 and TRBJ2-1; TRBD2 agrees at 9 bases. CDR1 and CDR2 from the germline V gene are SNHLY and FYNNEI. The CDR3 is 16 amino acids. Germline trimming cut 2 bases from V and 5 bases from J; bases unmatched to any gene: 7. CDR3 nucleotides: TGTGCCAGCAGTGAATCTGTAGCGGGAGTCGACAATGAGCAGTTCTTC. It yields the protein CASSESVAGVDNEQFF.

V usage is TRBV5-1 and J usage is TRBJ2-5; 14 bases agree with TRBD2. Trimming removed 4 bases from V and 0 bases from J; junction bases left unmatched: 5. The CDR3 totals 17 residues. The germline gives CDR1 SGHRS, CDR2 YFSETQ. The CDR3 loop is CASSLGGLAGDQETQYF. The CDR3 region has the DNA TGCGCCAGCAGCCTAGGGGGACTAGCGGGAGACCAAGAGACCCAGTACTTC.

This clonotype was counted only a few times. This sequence joins TRBV20-1 and TRBJ2-1; D may correspond to TRBD1 or TRBD2 (5 bases each). The germline gives CDR1 DFQATT, CDR2 SNEGSKA (reference sequence). V lost 5 bases, J lost 6 bases, and 11 bases lay in between. The CDR3 contains 12 residues. The DNA of the CDR3 is TGCAGTGCTCTCGGGGCGGTCAATGAGCAGTTCTTC. This gives the protein CSALGAVNEQFF.

This clonotype was detected once. The chain couples TRBV19 to TRBJ2-1; 10 bases agree with TRBD2. This CDR3 has 14 amino acids. V lost 2 bases, J lost 6 bases, and 1 base stayed unmatched. Germline assignment: CDR1 LNHDA and CDR2 SQIVND (reference sequence). The CDR3 loop reads CASSIQRGGNEQFF. CDR3 sequence (DNA): TGTGCCAGTAGTATACAGCGGGGGGGCAATGAGCAGTTCTTC.

The chain is built from TRBV4-2 and TRBJ2-5, with 7 bases identical to TRBD2. The J segment lost 0 bases and the V segment lost 1 base, leaving 2 bases of the junction unmatched. This CDR3 contains 15 residues. From germline, CDR1 is LGHNA and CDR2 YNFKEQ. Here the CDR3 reads CASSQGGRDQETQYF. The CDR3 region has the DNA TGTGCCAGCAGCCAAGGAGGGAGGGACCAAGAGACCCAGTACTTC.

This clonotype was observed a single time. The rearrangement joins TRBV7-2 to TRBJ2-1; D may correspond to TRBD1 or TRBD2 (5 bases each). The CDR3 is 15 residues long. V lost 1 base and J lost 7, with 14 bases in between. Per germline, CDR1 SGHTA and CDR2 FQGNSA. CDR3 sequence (DNA): TGTGCCAGCAGCTTAGGCCCGGGACGGTCAAATGAGCAGTTCTTC. Its translation is CASSLGPGRSNEQFF.

This clonotype turned up a few times. The CDR3 reads CATLGLGTWEQYF. The CDR3 bases are TGTGCCACCTTAGGACTAGGCACTTGGGAGCAGTACTTC. The J gene is TRBJ2-7, the V gene TRBV6-2 or TRBV6-3; 7 bases match TRBD2. The germline V gene encodes CDR1 MNHEY and CDR2 SVGEGT. Losses at the gene ends were 10 bases for V and 7 bases for J; bases not matched to a gene: 13. The CDR3 consists of 13 residues.